This T cell receptor (beta chain) is from a study of blood T cell repertoires in COVID-19. Note on this clone: One junction end disagrees with the germline gene, perhaps due to a read error.

The CDR3 runs to 13 residues. Germline V gene sequence: CDR1 SEHNR, CDR2 FQNEAQ (reference sequence). Assay used: immunoSEQ multiplex PCR; TCRdb lists only in-frame clones, some missing. The sample comprises under 85,000 clones, roughly 90% of which are singletons, and 12% rests with the top ten. The chain recombines TRBV7-9 with TRBJ2-7; D is unresolved. The source of this sequence is a man between 65 and 85 years old with active or convalescent COVID-19. Sample: peripheral blood. The CDR3 is CASSIAVLSEQYF. The CDR3 DNA follows: TGTGCCAGCAGCATAGCCGTCCTGAGCGAGCAGTACTTC.